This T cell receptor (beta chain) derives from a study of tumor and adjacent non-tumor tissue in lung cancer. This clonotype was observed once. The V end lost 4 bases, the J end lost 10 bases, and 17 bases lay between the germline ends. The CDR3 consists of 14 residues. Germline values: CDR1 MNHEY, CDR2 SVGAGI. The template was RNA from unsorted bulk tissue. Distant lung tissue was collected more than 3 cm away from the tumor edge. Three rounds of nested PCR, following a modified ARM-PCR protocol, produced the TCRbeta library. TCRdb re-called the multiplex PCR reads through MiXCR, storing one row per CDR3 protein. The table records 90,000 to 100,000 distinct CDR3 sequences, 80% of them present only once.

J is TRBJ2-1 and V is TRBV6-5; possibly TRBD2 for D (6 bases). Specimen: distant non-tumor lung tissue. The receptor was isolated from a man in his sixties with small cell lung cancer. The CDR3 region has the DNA TGTGCCAGCAGTTCGGGGGACTCCTATAAAGAGCAGTTCTTC. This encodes CASSSGDSYKEQFF.